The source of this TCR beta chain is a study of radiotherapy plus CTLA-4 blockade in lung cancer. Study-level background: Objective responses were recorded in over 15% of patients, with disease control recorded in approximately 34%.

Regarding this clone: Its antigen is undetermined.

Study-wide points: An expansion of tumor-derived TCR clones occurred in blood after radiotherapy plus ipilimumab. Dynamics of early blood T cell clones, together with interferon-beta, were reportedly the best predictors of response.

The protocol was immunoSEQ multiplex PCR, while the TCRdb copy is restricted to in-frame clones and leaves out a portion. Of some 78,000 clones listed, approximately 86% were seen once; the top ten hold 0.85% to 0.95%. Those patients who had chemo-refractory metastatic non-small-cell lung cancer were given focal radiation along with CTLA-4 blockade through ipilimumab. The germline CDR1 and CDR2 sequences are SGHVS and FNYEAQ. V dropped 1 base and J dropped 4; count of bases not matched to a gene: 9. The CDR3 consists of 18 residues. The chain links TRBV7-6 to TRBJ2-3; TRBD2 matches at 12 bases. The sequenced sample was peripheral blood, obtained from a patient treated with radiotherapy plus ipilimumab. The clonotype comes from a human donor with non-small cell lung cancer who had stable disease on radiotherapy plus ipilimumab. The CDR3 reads CASSLGLAGGPSPDTQYF. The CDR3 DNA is TGTGCCAGCAGCTTAGGTCTAGCGGGGGGGCCGAGCCCAGATACGCAGTATTTT.